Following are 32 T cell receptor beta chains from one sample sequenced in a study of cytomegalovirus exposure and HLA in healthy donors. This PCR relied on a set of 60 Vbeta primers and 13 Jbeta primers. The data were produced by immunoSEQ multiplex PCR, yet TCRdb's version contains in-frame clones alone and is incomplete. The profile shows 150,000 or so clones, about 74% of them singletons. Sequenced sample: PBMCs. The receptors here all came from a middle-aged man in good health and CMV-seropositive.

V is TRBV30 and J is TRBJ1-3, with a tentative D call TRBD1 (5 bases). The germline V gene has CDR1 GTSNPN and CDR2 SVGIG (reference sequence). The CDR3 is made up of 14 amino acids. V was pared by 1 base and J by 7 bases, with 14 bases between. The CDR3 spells CAWSEPRVGNTIYF. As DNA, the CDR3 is TGTGCCTGGAGTGAACCCAGGGTAGGCAACACCATATATTTT. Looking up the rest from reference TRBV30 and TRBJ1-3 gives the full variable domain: SQTIHQWPATLVQPVGSPLSLECTVEGTSNPNLYWYRQAAGRGLQLLFYSVGIGQISSEVPQNLSASRPQDRQFILSSKKLLLSDSGFYLCAWSEPRVGNTIYFGEGSWLTVV.

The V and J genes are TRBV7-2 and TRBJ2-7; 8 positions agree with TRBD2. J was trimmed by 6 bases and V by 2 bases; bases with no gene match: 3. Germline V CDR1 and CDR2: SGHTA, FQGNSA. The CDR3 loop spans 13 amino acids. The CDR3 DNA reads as TGTGCCAGCAGCTTACAGCGGGAGACCGAGCAGTACTTC. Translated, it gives CASSLQRETEQYF.

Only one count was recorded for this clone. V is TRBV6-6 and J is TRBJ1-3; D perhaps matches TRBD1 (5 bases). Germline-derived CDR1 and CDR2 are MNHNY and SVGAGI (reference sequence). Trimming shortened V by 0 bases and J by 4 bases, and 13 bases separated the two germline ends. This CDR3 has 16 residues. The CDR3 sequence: CASSYSVKGKGNTIYF. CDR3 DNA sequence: TGTGCCAGCAGTTACTCGGTCAAGGGGAAGGGAAACACCATATATTTT.

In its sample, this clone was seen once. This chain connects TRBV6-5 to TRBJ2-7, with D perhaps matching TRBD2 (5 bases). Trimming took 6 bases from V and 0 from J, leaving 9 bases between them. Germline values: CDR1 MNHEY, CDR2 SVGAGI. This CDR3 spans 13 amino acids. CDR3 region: CASRDSDSYEQYF. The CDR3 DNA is TGTGCCAGCAGGGACTCGGACTCCTACGAGCAGTACTTC.

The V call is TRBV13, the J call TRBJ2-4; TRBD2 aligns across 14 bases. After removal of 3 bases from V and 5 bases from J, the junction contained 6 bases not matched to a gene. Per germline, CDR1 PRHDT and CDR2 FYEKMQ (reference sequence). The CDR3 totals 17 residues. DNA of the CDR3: TGTGCCAGCAGCTTTTCCGGGACTAGCGGGAGCCAAAACATTCAGTACTTC. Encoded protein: CASSFSGTSGSQNIQYF.

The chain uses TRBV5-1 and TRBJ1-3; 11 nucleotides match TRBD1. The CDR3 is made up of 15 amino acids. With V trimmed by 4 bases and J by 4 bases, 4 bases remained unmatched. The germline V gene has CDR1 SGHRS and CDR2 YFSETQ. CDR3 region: CASSQDRGPGNTIYF. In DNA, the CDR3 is TGCGCCAGCAGCCAGGACAGGGGGCCCGGAAACACCATATATTTT.

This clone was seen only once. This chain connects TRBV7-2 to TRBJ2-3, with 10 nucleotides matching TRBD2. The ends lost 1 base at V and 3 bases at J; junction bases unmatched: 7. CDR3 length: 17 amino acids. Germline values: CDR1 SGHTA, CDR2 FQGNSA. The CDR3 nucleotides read TGTGCCAGCAGCTTAGGGGCTAGCGGGAGTGGTACAGATACGCAGTATTTT. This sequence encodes CASSLGASGSGTDTQYF. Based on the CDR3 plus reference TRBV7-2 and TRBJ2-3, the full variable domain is GAGVSQSPSNKVTEKGKDVELRCDPISGHTALYWYRQSLGQGLEFLIYFQGNSAPDKSGLPSDRFSAERTGGSVSTLTIQRTQQEDSAVYLCASSLGASGSGTDTQYFGPGTRLTVL.

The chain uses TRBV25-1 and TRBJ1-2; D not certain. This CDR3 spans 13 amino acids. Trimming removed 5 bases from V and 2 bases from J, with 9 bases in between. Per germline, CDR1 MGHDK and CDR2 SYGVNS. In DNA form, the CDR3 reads TGTGCCAGCAGTCCTAGCACCAACTATGGCTACACCTTC. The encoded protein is CASSPSTNYGYTF.

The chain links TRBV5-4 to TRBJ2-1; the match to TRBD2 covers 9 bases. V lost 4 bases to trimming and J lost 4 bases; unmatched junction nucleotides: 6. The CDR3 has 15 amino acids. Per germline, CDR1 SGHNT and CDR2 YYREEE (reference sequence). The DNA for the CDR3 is TGTGCCAGCAGCCCCCGGACTAGCGAATACAATGAGCAGTTCTTC. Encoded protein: CASSPRTSEYNEQFF.

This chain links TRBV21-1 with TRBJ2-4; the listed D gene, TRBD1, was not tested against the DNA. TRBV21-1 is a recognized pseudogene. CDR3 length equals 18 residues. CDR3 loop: CASSKVCGDRPAKNIQYF. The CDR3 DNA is TGTGCCAGCAGCAAAGTGTGTGGGGACAGGCCGGCCAAAAACATTCAGTACTTC.

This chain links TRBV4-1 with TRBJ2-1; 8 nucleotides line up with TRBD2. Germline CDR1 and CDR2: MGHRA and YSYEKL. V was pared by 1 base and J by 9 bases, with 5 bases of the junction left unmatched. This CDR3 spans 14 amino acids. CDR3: CASSQGNGRGEQFF. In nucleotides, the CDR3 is TGCGCCAGCAGCCAAGGGAACGGGAGGGGTGAGCAGTTCTTC.

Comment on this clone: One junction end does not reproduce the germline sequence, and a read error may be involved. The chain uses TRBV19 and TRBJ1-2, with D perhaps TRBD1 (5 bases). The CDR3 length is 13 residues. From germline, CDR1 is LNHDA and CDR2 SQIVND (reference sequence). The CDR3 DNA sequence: TGTGCCGGTAGCCCCGGGGGTTTCTATGGCTACACCTTC. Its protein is CAGSPGGFYGYTF.

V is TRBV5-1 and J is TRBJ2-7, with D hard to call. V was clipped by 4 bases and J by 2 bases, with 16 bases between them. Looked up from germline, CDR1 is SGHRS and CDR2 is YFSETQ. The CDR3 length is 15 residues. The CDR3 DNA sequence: TGCGCCAGCAGCCACCCCACTCGCGGAACCTACGAGCAGTACTTC. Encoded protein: CASSHPTRGTYEQYF.

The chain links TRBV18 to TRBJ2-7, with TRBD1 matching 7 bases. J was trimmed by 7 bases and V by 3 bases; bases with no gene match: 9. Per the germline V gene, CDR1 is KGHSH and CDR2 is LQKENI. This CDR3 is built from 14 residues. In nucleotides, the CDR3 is TGTGCCAGCTCACCGAACCGGGACAGCGTGGAGCAGTACTTC. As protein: CASSPNRDSVEQYF.

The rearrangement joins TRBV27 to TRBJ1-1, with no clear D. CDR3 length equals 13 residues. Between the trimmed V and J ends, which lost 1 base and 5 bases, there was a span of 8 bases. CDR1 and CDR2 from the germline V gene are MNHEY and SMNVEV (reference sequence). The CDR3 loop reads CASSLWSGTEAFF. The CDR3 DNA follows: TGTGCCAGCAGTTTATGGTCGGGTACTGAAGCTTTCTTT.

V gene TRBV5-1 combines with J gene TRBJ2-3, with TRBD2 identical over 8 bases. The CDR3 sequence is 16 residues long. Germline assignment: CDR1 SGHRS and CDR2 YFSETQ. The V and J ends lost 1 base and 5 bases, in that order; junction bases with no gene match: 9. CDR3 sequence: CASSLNTSGTRDTQYF. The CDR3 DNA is TGCGCCAGCAGCTTGAATACTAGCGGTACGAGAGATACGCAGTATTTT.

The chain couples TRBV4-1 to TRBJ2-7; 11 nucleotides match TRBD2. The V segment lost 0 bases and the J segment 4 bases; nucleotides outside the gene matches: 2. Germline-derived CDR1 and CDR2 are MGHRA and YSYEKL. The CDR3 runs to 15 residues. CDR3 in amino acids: CASSQELAGVYEQYF. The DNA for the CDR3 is TGCGCCAGCAGCCAAGAACTAGCGGGAGTGTACGAGCAGTACTTC.

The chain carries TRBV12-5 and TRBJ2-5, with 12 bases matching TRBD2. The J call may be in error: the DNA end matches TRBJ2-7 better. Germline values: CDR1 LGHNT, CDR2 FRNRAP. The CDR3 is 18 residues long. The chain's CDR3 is CASGPPDSSGRALYEQYF. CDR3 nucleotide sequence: TGTGCTAGTGGTCCCCCTGACTCTAGCGGGAGGGCCCTCTACGAGCAGTACTTC.

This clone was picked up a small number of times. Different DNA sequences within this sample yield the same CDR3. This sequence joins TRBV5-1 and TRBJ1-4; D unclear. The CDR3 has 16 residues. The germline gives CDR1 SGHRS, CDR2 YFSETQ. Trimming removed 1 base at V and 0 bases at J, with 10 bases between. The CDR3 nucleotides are TGCGCCAGCAGCTTGACTGCAACGGCAACTAATGAAAAACTGTTTTTT. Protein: CASSLTATATNEKLFF.

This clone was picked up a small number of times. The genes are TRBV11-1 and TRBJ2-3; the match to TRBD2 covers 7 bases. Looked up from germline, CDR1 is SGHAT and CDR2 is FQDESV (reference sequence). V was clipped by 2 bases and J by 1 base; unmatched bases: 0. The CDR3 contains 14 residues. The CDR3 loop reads CASSLTSGTDTQYF. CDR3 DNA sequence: TGTGCCAGCAGCTTAACTAGCGGCACAGATACGCAGTATTTT.

CDR3 sequence reads: CASRASSSLVYGYTF. CDR3 coding DNA: TGTGCCAGCCGTGCCAGCAGTTCGCTAGTCTATGGCTACACCTTC. This chain connects TRBV27 to TRBJ1-2, with no clear D. The V gene lost 8 bases and the J gene lost 4 bases, with 20 bases spanning the gap. Germline assignment: CDR1 MNHEY and CDR2 SMNVEV (reference sequence). The CDR3 has 15 amino acids.

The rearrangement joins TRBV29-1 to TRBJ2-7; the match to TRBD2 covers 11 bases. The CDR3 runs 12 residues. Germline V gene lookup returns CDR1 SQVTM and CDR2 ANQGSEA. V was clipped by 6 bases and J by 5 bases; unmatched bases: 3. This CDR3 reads CSVRLAGNEQYF. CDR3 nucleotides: TGCAGCGTACGACTAGCGGGAAACGAGCAGTACTTC.

In DNA form, the CDR3 reads TGCGCCAGCCGCCCGGAGGCGGATACGCAGTATTTT. Translation: CASRPEADTQYF. The chain joins TRBV5-1 to TRBJ2-3, with a weak D call TRBD2 (5 bases). CDR1 and CDR2 from the germline V gene are SGHRS and YFSETQ. The ends were cut back, 7 bases at V and 6 bases at J, with 12 bases in the middle. The CDR3 consists of 12 residues.

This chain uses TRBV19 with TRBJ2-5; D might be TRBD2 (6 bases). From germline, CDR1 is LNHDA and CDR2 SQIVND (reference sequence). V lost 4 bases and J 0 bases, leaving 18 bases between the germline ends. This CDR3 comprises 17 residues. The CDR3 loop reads CASSKGRRLLYQETQYF. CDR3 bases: TGTGCCAGTAGTAAGGGGAGGAGACTTCTGTACCAAGAGACCCAGTACTTC.

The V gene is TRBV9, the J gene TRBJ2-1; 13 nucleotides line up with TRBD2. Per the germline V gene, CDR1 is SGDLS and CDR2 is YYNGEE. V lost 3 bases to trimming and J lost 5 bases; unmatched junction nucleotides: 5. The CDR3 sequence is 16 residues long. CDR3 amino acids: CASSGQLAGGDNEQFF. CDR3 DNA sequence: TGTGCCAGCAGCGGACAACTAGCGGGGGGGGACAATGAGCAGTTCTTC.

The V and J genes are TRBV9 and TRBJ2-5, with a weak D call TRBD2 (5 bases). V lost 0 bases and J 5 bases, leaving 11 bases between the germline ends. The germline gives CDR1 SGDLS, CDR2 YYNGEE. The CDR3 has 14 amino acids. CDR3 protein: CASSVGGSRETQYF. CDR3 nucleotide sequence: TGTGCCAGCAGCGTAGGCGGGTCTCGGGAGACCCAGTACTTC.

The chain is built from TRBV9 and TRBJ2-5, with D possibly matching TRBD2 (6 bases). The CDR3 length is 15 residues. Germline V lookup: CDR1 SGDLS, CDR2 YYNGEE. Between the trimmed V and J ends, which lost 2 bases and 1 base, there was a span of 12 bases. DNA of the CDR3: TGTGCCAGCAGCGTGGGGGGTGGGTTCCAAGAGACCCAGTACTTC. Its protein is CASSVGGGFQETQYF.

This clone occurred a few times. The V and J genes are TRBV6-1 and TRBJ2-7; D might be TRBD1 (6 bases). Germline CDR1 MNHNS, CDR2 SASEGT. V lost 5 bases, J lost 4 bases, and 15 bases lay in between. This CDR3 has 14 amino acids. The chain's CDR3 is CASSPRTALYEQYF. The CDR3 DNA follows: TGTGCCAGCAGTCCACGGACAGCCTTGTACGAGCAGTACTTC.

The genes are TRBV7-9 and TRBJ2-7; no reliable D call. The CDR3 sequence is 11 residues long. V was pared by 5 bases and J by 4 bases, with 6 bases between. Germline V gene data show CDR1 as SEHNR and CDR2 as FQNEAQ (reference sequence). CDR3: CASSPLYEQYF. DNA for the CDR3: TGTGCCAGCAGCCCACTATACGAGCAGTACTTC.

Written as DNA, the CDR3 is TGTGCCAGCAGCGCTAGCGGACTCCAAGAGACCCAGTACTTC. Encoded protein: CASSASGLQETQYF. J is TRBJ2-5 and V is TRBV9; 7 bases line up with TRBD2. The CDR3 length is 14 residues. Germline CDR1 is SGDLS and CDR2 is YYNGEE. V shed 3 bases and J 1 base; nucleotides not matched to a gene: 3. Full variable domain (rest looked up from reference TRBV9 and TRBJ2-5): DSGVTQTPKHLITATGQRVTLRCSPRSGDLSVYWYQQSLDQGLQFLIQYYNGEERAKGNILERFSAQQFPDLHSELNLSSLELGDSALYFCASSASGLQETQYFGPGTRLLVL.

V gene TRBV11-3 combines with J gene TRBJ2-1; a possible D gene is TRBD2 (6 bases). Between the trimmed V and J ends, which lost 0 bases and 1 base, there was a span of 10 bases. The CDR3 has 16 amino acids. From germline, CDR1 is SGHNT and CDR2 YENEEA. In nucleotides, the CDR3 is TGTGCCAGCAGCTTAGAAGGAGGGGAGTCCTACAATGAGCAGTTCTTC. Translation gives CASSLEGGESYNEQFF.

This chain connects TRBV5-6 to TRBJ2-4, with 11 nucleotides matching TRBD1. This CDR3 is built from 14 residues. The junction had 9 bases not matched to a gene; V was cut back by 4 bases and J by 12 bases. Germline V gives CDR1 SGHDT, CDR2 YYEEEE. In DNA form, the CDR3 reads TGTGCCAGCAGCGCCGGGACAGGGGGGACCAGTCAGTACTTC. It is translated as CASSAGTGGTSQYF.